The rows below give T cell receptor beta chains drawn from one sample of a study of T cells after yellow fever vaccination. TCRdb independently ran MiXCR on the 5' RACE reads; one entry per CDR3 protein. The sample shows about 330,000 distinct CDR3 sequences, about 6.9% of them seen only once. Sequences were derived from PBMCs, sampled more than 35 days after the first yellow fever vaccination. The receptors stem from a man aged 18 to 29 who received the YFV17D yellow fever vaccine. The conserved cysteine and the conserved F or W are not part of the CDR3 here.

j_call,v_call,cdr3_aa
TRBJ2-7,TRBV6-5,ASSYSARYEQY
TRBJ2-5,TRBV27,ASSLWAGDQETQY
TRBJ2-7,TRBV6-5,ASSYNSAFDYEQY
TRBJ1-1,TRBV6-5,ASSYSFWGSNTEAF
TRBJ2-1,TRBV12-3/TRBV12-4,ASSLPQGRNEQF
TRBJ2-3,TRBV5-1,ASSWGLAESTDTQY
TRBJ2-7,TRBV5-1,ASSLEGVGEQY
TRBJ2-5,TRBV29-1,SVFSGHQRETQY
TRBJ2-1,TRBV4-3,ASSQAPGGGGNNEQF
TRBJ2-3,TRBV25-1,ASSEYHGATDTQY
TRBJ1-6,TRBV6-4,ASPVSTLH
TRBJ1-3,TRBV7-9,ASSSTGGEGNTIY
TRBJ1-5,TRBV5-6,AISSASNQPQH
TRBJ2-5,TRBV7-7,ASSPRLLAGTQY
TRBJ1-4,TRBV29-1,SVEGNRANEKLF
TRBJ2-5,TRBV19,ASRGSIRETQY
TRBJ1-2,TRBV6-1,ASEVGPVNYGYT
TRBJ2-7,TRBV4-3,ASSWTGGHYEQY
TRBJ2-6,TRBV7-9,ASSLRTGRAGANVLT
TRBJ1-4,TRBV30,AWSRGTGSDEKLF
TRBJ1-1,TRBV30,AWYRGRVNTEAF
TRBJ2-7,TRBV7-2,ASSYGDSEQY
TRBJ2-7,TRBV18,ASSDGGAYEQY
TRBJ2-3,TRBV4-3,ASSWSAGPDTQY
TRBJ1-2,TRBV2,ASSENKIGSYT
TRBJ1-5,TRBV19,ASNFGGSVSNQPQH
TRBJ2-5,TRBV5-4,ASSVTGVDQETQY
TRBJ2-7,TRBV20-1,SARHRDRAYEQY
TRBJ1-6,TRBV4-1,ASSPQNLGPWSSPLH
TRBJ1-5,TRBV6-5,ASSYSWGNSNQPQH
TRBJ2-7,TRBV30,AWQPGQGIVYKQY
TRBJ2-5,TRBV7-8,ASRQRTGQETQY
TRBJ2-3,TRBV5-6,ASGLAGSTDTQY
TRBJ2-1,TRBV7-9,ASSSTAGVSYNEQF
TRBJ2-5,TRBV12-3/TRBV12-4,ATLRRGAETQY
TRBJ2-1,TRBV25-1,ASSETGRPYNEQF
TRBJ2-3,TRBV5-1,ASSRGTDSDTQY
TRBJ1-1,TRBV3-1,ASSQVLTWYPEAF
TRBJ2-3,TRBV9,ASSTRTYTDTQY
TRBJ2-7,TRBV12-3/TRBV12-4,ASSLLAGGRYEQY
TRBJ2-7,TRBV14,ASSQDFASYEQY